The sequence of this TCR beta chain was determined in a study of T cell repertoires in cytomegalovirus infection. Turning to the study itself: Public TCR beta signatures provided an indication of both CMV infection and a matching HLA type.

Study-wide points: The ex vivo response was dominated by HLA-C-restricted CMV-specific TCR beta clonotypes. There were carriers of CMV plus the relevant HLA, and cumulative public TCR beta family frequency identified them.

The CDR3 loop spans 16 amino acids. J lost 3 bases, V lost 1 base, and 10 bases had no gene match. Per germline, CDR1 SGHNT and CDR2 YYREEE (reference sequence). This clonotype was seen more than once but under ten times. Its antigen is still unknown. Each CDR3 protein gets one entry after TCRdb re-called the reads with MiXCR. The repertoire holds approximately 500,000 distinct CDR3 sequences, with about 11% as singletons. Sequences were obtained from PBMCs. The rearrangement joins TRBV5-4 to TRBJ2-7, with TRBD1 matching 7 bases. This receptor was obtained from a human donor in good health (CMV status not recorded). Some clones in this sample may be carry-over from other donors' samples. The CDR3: CASSLYRQGIFYEQYF. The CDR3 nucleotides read TGTGCCAGCAGCTTGTACCGACAGGGTATTTTCTACGAGCAGTACTTC.